Shown below are 6 T cell receptor beta chains from a single sample sequenced in a study of cytomegalovirus exposure and HLA in healthy donors. Primers: 60 Vbeta forward and 13 Jbeta reverse. The repertoire was sequenced with immunoSEQ multiplex PCR; TCRdb's copy has only in-frame clones and lacks some. The table includes some 120,000 clones, 60% to 85% detected once. What was sequenced was PBMCs. These receptors all stem from a woman aged 40 to 50 in good health and CMV-seropositive.

The V gene is TRBV7-3, the J gene TRBJ2-3; 7 bases line up with TRBD1. The CDR3 has 14 residues. The germline CDR1 and CDR2 sequences are SGHTA and FQGTGA. V lost 2 bases, J lost 4 bases, and 3 bases stayed unmatched. CDR3 in DNA: TGTGCCAGCAGCTTAGACAGGGTAGCAGATACGCAGTATTTT. It encodes CASSLDRVADTQYF.

This clone has just a few counts. The junction and the germline gene differ at one end; a read error may be behind it. The V call is TRBV7-9, the J call TRBJ1-1; TRBD1 aligns across 7 bases. Germline-derived CDR1 and CDR2 are SEHNR and FQNEAQ (reference sequence). The CDR3 totals 12 residues. This chain's CDR3 is CSSSSDRAGAFF. CDR3 sequence (DNA): TGTTCCAGCAGCTCCGACAGGGCGGGCGCTTTCTTT.

V and J are TRBV2 and TRBJ2-7; D is unresolved. The germline V gene has CDR1 SNHLY and CDR2 FYNNEI. V lost 4 bases and J 4 bases, leaving 11 bases between the germline ends. The CDR3 is made up of 13 amino acids. The CDR3 bases are TGTGCCAGCAGTGGCCCTCCGGTTTACGAGCAGTACTTC. Translation gives CASSGPPVYEQYF.

The chain carries TRBV7-7 and TRBJ2-5; TRBD2 is a possible D gene (7 bases). CDR1 and CDR2 from the germline V gene are SSHAT and FNYEAQ (reference sequence). The ends were cut back, 6 bases at V and 4 bases at J, with 21 bases in the middle. This CDR3 has 16 residues. CDR3 nucleotide sequence: TGTGCCAGCAGTTCCCTCAGCGGGACAAAGGGAGAGACCCAGTACTTC. It codes for CASSSLSGTKGETQYF.

The chain carries TRBV6-5 and TRBJ2-5; 7 nucleotides agree with TRBD1. Judging by the DNA end, TRBJ2-7 fits better; the J call may be wrong. The CDR3 is 14 residues long. Germline V gene lookup returns CDR1 MNHEY and CDR2 SVGAGI. CDR3 residues: CASSYGQGAYEQYF. In nucleotides, the CDR3 is TGTGCCAGCAGTTATGGTCAGGGGGCCTACGAGCAGTACTTC.

The chain combines TRBV9 with TRBJ2-7; a possible D gene is TRBD1 (5 bases). V lost 0 bases, J lost 3 bases, and 7 bases lay in between. Germline V gene sequence: CDR1 SGDLS, CDR2 YYNGEE. The CDR3 sequence is 13 residues long. The CDR3 sequence is CASSVEDSYEQYF. CDR3 sequence (DNA): TGTGCCAGCAGCGTAGAAGACAGCTACGAGCAGTACTTC.